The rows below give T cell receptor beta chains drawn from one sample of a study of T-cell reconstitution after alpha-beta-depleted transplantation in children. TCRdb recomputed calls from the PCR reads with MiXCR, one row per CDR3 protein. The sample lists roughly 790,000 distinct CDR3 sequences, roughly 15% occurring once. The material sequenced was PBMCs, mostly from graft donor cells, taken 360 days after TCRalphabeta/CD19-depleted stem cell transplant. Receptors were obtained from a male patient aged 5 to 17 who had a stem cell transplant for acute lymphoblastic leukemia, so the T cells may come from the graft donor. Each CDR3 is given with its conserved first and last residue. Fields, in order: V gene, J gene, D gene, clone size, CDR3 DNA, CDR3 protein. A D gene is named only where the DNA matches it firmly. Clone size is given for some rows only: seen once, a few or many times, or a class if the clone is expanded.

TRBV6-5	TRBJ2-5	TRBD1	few	TGTGCCAGCAGTTACTCCCAAGTCCCGGGACAGCTTCAAGAGACCCAGTACTTC	CASSYSQVPGQLQETQYF
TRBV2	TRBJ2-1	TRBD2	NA	TGTGCCAGCAGTGGTAGCGGGAGGCGGACCTACAATGAGCAGTTCTTC	CASSGSGRRTYNEQFF
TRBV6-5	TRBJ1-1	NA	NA	TGTGCCAGCGCCCGGCTGAACACTGAAGCTTTCTTT	CASARLNTEAFF
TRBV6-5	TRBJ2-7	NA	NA	TGTGCCAGCAGTTCCGTAAGAAGGTCTCTTTCCGAGCAGTACTTC	CASSSVRRSLSEQYF
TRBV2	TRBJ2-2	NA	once	TGTGCCAGCAGTGAACAGGGGAGATCCACCGGGGAGCTGTTTTTT	CASSEQGRSTGELFF
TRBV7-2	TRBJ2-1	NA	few	TGTGCCAGCAGCTACGAACTAGGCTCCTACAATGAGCAGTTCTTC	CASSYELGSYNEQFF
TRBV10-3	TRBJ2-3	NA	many	TGTGCCATCAGCGCTAGGGCGGTTGCTGGCACAGATACGCAGTATTTT	CAISARAVAGTDTQYF
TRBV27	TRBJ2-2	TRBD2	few	TGTGCCAGCAATCAAGCGGGAGGGGAGCTGTTTTTT	CASNQAGGELFF
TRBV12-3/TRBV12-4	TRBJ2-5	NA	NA	TGTGCCAGCAGTTGGGGTCCGGGCTTGGAGGAGACCCAGTACTTC	CASSWGPGLEETQYF
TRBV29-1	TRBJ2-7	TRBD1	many	TGCAGCGTTGAAGGACAGGGGGCGCGGGAGCAGTACTTC	CSVEGQGAREQYF
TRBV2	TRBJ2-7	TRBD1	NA	TGTGCCAGCAGTGAGGTCAGGGGGTGGCGCGAGCAGTACTTC	CASSEVRGWREQYF
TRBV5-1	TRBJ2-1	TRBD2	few	TGCGCCAGCAGTCCCGGGACTAGCGGATATGAGCAGTTCTTC	CASSPGTSGYEQFF
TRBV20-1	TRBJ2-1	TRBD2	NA	TGCAGTGCTGGGCTAGCGGGAGTAGGCAATGAGCAGTTCTTC	CSAGLAGVGNEQFF
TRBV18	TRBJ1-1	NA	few	TGTGCCAGCTCACCATGGGGGGTGAGCACTGAAGCTTTCTTT	CASSPWGVSTEAFF
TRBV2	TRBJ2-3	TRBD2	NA	TGTGCCAGCGGATCACTAGCGGGAGAAGAAGATACGCAGTATTTT	CASGSLAGEEDTQYF
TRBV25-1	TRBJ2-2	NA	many	TGTGCCAGCAGTGAGCCCAGCGGTTCGAACACCGGGGAGCTGTTTTTT	CASSEPSGSNTGELFF
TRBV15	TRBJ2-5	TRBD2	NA	TGTGCCACCAGCAGAGTGGTCGGGAGGGCCCCCCAAGAGACCCAGTACTTC	CATSRVVGRAPQETQYF
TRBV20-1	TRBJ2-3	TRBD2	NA	TGCAGTGCTAACTTTGGGACTAGCAGGAGCACAGATACGCAGTATTTT	CSANFGTSRSTDTQYF
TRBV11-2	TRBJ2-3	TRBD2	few	TGTGCCAGCAGCTCGCCTAGACTAGCGGCAACAGATACGCAGTATTTT	CASSSPRLAATDTQYF
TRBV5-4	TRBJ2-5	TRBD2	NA	TGTGCCAGCAGCTCGCGGACTAGCGGGAGTCTGGCCCAGTACTTC	CASSSRTSGSLAQYF
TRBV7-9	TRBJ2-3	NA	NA	TGTGCCAGCAGCCTAGCCCGGGGGTTCACAGATACGCAGTATTTT	CASSLARGFTDTQYF
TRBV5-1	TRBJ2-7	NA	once	TGCGCCAGCAGAGCTGGGATAGGCGACGAGCAGTACTTC	CASRAGIGDEQYF
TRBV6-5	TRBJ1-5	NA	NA	TGTGCCAGCAGTTCCCTCTGGGAGGGCAGGAGCAATCAGCCCCAGCATTTT	CASSSLWEGRSNQPQHF
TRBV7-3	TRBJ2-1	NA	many	TGTGCCAGCAGCTCCCCGGGACTCTACAATGAGCAGTTCTTC	CASSSPGLYNEQFF
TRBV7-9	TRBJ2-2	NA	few	TGTGCCAGCAGGGATAGAAACGCAAACACCGGGGAGCTGTTTTTT	CASRDRNANTGELFF
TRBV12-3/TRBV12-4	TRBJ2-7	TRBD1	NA	TGTGCCAGCAACCATGGACAGGGGCTTTCCTACGAGCAGTACTTC	CASNHGQGLSYEQYF
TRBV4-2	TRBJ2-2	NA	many	TGTGCCAGCAGCCAAGGTCACTGGAAGAACACCGGGGAGCTGTTTTTT	CASSQGHWKNTGELFF
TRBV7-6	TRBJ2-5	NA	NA	TGTGCCAGCAGCCCTCTGGCAGCGGGGACACAAGAGACCCAGTACTTC	CASSPLAAGTQETQYF
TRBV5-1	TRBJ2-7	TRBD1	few	TGCGCCAGCAGCCCGGGAAGGACAGGTATAGGCTACGAGCAGTACTTC	CASSPGRTGIGYEQYF
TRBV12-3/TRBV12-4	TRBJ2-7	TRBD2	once	TGTGCCAGCAGTTTCGGCCCTAGCGGTAGCTCCTACGAGCAGTACTTC	CASSFGPSGSSYEQYF
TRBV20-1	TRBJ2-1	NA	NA	TGCAGTGCTAGTCCCAGGGGAAACTCCTACAATGAGCAGTTCTTC	CSASPRGNSYNEQFF
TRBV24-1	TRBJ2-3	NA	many	TGTGCCACCAGTGATTGGGAGGTCGGGGTCACAGATACGCAGTATTTT	CATSDWEVGVTDTQYF